The sample holds one count of the clone carrying this TCR beta chain. Per the original methods: Reference gene primer amplification yielded estimated nucleated cell counts. Assay: immunoSEQ multiplex PCR; the TCRdb copy retains only in-frame clones and omits some. V and J calls plus clone size are reproduced from that table; the DNA served to infer D and trimming. The table has under 200,000 clones, approximately 86% seen once. The CDR3 contains 13 residues. CDR1 is ENHRY and CDR2 is SYGVKD in the germline V gene. The V and J ends lost 5 bases and 8 bases, in that order; junction bases with no gene match: 4. The sample belongs to a study of blood T cell repertoires in COVID-19. On the study more broadly: The study drew acute and convalescent COVID-19 samples from the United States, Italy and Spain. PBMCs, B-cell-depleted T cells, or T cells provided the cDNA or gDNA that made up the material.

Sample: peripheral blood. This sequence originates from a man in his 70s with acute or convalescent COVID-19. The chain combines TRBV10-3 with TRBJ1-3, with 9 bases that match TRBD1. DNA of the CDR3: TGTGCCATCAGTCCGGGACAGGGCTACACCATATATTTT. Its translation is CAISPGQGYTIYF.